The TCR beta chain under discussion was sequenced for a study of T-cell reconstitution after alpha-beta-depleted transplantation in children. Study results and limitations: Newly generated T cells supplied most T-cell counts and diversity one year post-transplant. For some patients, TCRbeta diversity was high at day 60 because of recipient T cells and thymic progenitors that survived. Several hundred rapidly expanded clones from non-depleted graft cells reportedly supplied alpha-beta T cells about two months post-transplant.

This clonotype was seen a few times. Its antigen is undetermined. Preparation of the TCRbeta library involved a method that used unique molecular identifiers. TCRdb called the PCR reads again in MiXCR, with one record for every CDR3 protein. The sample contains 200,000 to 250,000 distinct CDR3 sequences, about a tenth of which appear only once. Germline lookup yields CDR1 MDHEN and CDR2 SYDVKM. The V and J ends lost 5 bases and 0 bases, in that order; junction bases with no gene match: 15. CDR3 size: 18 residues. Sequenced material: PBMCs, taken before TCRalphabeta/CD19-depleted stem cell transplant. The receptor's source is a child younger than two with acute myeloid leukemia, due to receive a stem cell transplant. This chain connects TRBV28 to TRBJ2-7, with 8 bases matching TRBD2. Here the CDR3 reads CASSPGGGRGSHSYEQYF. The DNA of the CDR3 is TGTGCCAGCAGTCCGGGAGGGGGGAGGGGATCCCACTCCTACGAGCAGTACTTC.